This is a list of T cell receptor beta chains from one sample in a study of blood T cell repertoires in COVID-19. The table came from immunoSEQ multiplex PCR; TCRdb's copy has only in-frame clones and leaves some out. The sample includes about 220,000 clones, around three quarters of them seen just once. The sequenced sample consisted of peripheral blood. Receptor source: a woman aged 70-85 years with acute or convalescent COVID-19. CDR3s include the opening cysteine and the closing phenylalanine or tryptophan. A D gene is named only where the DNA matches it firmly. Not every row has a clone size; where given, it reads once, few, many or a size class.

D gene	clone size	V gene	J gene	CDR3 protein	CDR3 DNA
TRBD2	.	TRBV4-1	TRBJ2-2	CASSQVSGSGVGELFF	TGCGCCAGCAGCCAAGTCTCCGGTAGCGGGGTAGGGGAGCTGTTTTTT
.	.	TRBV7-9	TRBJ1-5	CASSPGGVHQPQHF	TGTGCCAGCAGCCCGGGAGGGGTGCACCAGCCCCAGCATTTT
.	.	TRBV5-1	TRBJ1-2	CASSLGQIGNYGYTF	TGCGCCAGCAGCTTGGGACAGATCGGTAACTATGGCTACACCTTC
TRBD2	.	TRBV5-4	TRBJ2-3	CASSLGSGGFITDTQYF	TGTGCCAGCAGCTTGGGGAGCGGGGGGTTCATCACAGATACGCAGTATTTT
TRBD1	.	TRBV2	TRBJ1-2	CASSLPPGQTYGYTF	TGTGCCAGCAGTTTACCTCCGGGACAGACATATGGCTACACCTTC
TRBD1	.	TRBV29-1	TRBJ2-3	CSGGQGESTDTQYF	TGCAGCGGTGGACAGGGGGAAAGCACAGATACGCAGTATTTT
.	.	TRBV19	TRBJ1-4	CASSIGIGHTNEKLFF	TGTGCCAGTAGTATCGGGATAGGGCATACTAATGAAAAACTGTTTTTT
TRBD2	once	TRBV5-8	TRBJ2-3	CASSLDTGGYTDTQYF	TGTGCCAGCAGCTTGGACACGGGGGGGTACACAGATACGCAGTATTTT
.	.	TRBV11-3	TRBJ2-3	CASSSNGGDTQYF	TGTGCCAGCAGCTCTAATGGCGGGGATACGCAGTATTTT
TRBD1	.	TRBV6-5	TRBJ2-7	CASSYQRGQGRDEQYF	TGTGCCAGCAGTTACCAAAGGGGACAGGGGAGGGACGAGCAGTACTTC